There are a few counts of the clone carrying this T cell receptor beta chain. The data derive from a study of blood T cell repertoires in COVID-19. As processed by the authors: Quantification of nucleated cells was approximated via reference gene primer amplification. TCRdb keeps only in-frame clones here, not all; method: immunoSEQ multiplex PCR. V, J and clone size are taken as reported in that table, and D and trimming were inferred from the DNA itself. The sample lists under 250,000 clones, over 80% seen once, with around 25% in the top ten. The CDR3 has 14 amino acids. Germline values: CDR1 KGHSH, CDR2 LQKENI. The ends lost 2 bases at V and 8 bases at J; junction bases unmatched: 4.

This receptor was obtained from a man in his forties or fifties with acute or convalescent COVID-19. The chain is built from TRBV18 and TRBJ1-4; TRBD1 matches 8 bases. Sequencing input: peripheral blood. The CDR3 loop is CASSPGQGREKLFF. In DNA form, the CDR3 reads TGTGCCAGCTCACCAGGACAGGGACGGGAAAAACTGTTTTTT.